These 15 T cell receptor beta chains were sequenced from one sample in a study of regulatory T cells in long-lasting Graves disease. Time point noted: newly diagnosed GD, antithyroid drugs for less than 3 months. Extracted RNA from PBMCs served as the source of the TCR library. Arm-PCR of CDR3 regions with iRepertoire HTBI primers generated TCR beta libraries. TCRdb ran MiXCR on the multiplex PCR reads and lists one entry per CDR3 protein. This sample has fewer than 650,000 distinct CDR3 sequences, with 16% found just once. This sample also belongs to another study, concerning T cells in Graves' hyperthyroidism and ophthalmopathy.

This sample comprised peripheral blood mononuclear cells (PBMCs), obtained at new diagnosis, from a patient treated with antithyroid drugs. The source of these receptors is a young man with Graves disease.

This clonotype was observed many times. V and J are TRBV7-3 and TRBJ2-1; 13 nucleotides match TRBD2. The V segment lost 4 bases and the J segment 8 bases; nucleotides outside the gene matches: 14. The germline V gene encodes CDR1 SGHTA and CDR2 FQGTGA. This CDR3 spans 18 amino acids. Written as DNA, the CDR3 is TGTGCCAGCAGCTCCGGGGGGGGGGGGACTAGCGGGAACGATGAGCAGTTCTTC. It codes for CASSSGGGGTSGNDEQFF.

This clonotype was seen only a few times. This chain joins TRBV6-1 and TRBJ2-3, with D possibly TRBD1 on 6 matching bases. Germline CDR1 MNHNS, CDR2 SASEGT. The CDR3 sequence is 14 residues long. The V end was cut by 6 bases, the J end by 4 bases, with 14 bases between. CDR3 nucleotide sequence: TGTGCCAGCAGGAGGCAGGGGTCGTCAGATACGCAGTATTTT. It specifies CASRRQGSSDTQYF.

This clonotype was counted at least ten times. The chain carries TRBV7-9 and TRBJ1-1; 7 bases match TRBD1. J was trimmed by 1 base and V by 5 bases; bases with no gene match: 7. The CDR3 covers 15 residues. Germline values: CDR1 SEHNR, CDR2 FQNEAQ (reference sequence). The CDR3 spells CASSPRQGWNTEAFF. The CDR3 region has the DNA TGTGCCAGCAGCCCCCGACAGGGATGGAACACTGAAGCTTTCTTT.

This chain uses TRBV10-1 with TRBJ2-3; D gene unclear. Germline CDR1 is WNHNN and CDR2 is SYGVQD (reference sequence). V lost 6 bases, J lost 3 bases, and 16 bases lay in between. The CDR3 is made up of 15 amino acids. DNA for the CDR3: TGCGCCAGCAGCCCTCAACGAGGTAATACAGATACGCAGTATTTT. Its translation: CASSPQRGNTDTQYF.

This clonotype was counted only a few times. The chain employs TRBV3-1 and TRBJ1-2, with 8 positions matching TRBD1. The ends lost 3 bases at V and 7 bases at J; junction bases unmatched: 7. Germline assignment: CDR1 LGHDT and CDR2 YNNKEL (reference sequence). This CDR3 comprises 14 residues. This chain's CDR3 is CASSQGQVPGGYTF. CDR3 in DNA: TGTGCCAGCAGCCAGGGACAGGTCCCTGGTGGCTACACCTTC.

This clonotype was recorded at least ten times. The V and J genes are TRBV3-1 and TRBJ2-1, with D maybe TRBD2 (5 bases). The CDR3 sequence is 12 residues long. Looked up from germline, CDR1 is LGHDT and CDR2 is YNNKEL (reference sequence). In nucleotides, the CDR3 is TGTGGGGTGGGGAGCTCCTACAATGAGCAGTTCTTC. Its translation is CGVGSSYNEQFF.

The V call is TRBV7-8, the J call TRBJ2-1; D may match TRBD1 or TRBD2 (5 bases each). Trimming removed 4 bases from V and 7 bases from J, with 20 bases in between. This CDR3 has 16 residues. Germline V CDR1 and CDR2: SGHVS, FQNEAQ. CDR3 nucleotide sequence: TGTGCCAGCAGCTCTAGGGACGGCCAGAACGATAATGAGCAGTTCTTC. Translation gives CASSSRDGQNDNEQFF.

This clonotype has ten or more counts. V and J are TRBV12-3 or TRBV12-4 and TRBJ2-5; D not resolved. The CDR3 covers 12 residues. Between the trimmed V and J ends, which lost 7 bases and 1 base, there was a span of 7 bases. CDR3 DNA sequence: TGTGCCAGCAAAAGACTCCAAGAGACCCAGTACTTC. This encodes CASKRLQETQYF.

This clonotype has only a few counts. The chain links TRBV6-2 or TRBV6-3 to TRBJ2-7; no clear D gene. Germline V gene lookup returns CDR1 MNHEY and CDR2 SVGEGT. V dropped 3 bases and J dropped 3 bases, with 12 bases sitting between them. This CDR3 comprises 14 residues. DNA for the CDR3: TGTGCCAGCAGTTATTGGAGAATTGGCTACGAGCAGTACTTC. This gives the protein CASSYWRIGYEQYF.

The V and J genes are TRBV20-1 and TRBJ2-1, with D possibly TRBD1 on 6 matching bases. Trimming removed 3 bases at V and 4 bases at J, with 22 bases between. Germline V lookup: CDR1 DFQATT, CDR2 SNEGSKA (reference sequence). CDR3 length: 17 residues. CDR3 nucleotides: TGCAGTGCTAGTACCCGGACAGAAAAATCGCGTTACAATGAGCAGTTCTTC. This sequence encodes CSASTRTEKSRYNEQFF.

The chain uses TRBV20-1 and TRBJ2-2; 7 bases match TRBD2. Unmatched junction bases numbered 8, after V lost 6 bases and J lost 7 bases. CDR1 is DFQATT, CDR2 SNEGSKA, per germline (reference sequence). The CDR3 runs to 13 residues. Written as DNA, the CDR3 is TGCAGTGCCGAGCGGGATTTCCACGGGGAGCTGTTTTTT. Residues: CSAERDFHGELFF.

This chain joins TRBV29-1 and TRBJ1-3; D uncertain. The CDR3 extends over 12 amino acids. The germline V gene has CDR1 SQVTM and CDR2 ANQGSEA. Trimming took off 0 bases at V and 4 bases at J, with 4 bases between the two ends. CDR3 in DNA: TGCAGCGTTGAAGAAACCGGAAACACCATATATTTT. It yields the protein CSVEETGNTIYF.

CDR3 nucleotide sequence: TGTGCCAGTCGGGACAGGGCGATCCAAGAGACCCAGTACTTC. Translation: CASRDRAIQETQYF. The V and J genes are TRBV19 and TRBJ2-5; 9 nucleotides match TRBD1. J lost 1 base, V lost 8 bases, and 5 bases had no gene match. This CDR3 is built from 14 residues. Germline CDR1 is LNHDA and CDR2 is SQIVND (reference sequence).

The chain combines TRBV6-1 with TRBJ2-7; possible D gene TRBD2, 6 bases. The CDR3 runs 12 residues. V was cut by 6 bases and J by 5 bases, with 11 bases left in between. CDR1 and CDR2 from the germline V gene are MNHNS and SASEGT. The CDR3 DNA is TGTGCCAGCAGGGGACTGAGCAACGAGCAGTACTTC. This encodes CASRGLSNEQYF.

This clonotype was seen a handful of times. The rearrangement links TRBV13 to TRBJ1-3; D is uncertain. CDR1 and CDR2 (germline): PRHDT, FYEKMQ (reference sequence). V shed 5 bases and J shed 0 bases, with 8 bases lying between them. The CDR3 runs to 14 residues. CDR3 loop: CASSPKSSGNTIYF. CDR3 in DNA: TGTGCCAGCAGCCCTAAGAGCTCTGGAAACACCATATATTTT.